Listed below are T cell receptor beta chains from one sample, sequenced in a study of naive and memory T cell subsets. TCRdb redid the calling of the 5' RACE reads with MiXCR, one entry per CDR3 protein. Of about 59,000 distinct CDR3 sequences listed, more than 6.5% are singletons. Receptors were obtained from a female donor in good health. Both conserved end residues are part of each CDR3. A D gene is named only where the DNA matches it firmly. Size tells how often a clone was seen (once, few, many) or the class of an expanded clone, and some rows leave it out.

clone size	V gene	D gene	J gene	CDR3 DNA	CDR3 protein
.	TRBV6-5	.	TRBJ2-1	TGTGCCAGCAGTTCCCTGGGTAGCGGAGACTCCTACAATGAGCAGTTCTTC	CASSSLGSGDSYNEQFF
.	TRBV28	TRBD2	TRBJ2-2	TGTGCCAGCAGCCAGACTAGCGGGAGGGCCATCACCGGGGAGCTGTTTTTT	CASSQTSGRAITGELFF
few	TRBV28	.	TRBJ2-2	TGTGCCAGCAGATACTTAAATGTCAACACCGGGGAGCTGTTTTTT	CASRYLNVNTGELFF
.	TRBV6-1	.	TRBJ1-1	TGTGCCAGCAGTGATTTTTTCGGCCGGGAGAACACTGAAGCTTTCTTT	CASSDFFGRENTEAFF
few	TRBV11-1	.	TRBJ2-7	TGTGCCAGCAGCTCTAGCGATTACGAGCAGTACTTC	CASSSSDYEQYF
few	TRBV12-3/TRBV12-4	.	TRBJ1-3	TGTGCCAGCAGTTCCCAGGGTTGGGTGTCTGGAAACACCATATATTTT	CASSSQGWVSGNTIYF
many	TRBV4-2	.	TRBJ1-6	TGTGCCAGCGGGGACATGACTAATTCACCCCTCCACTTT	CASGDMTNSPLHF
few	TRBV7-8	TRBD2	TRBJ2-7	TGTGCCAGCAGCTCGAAGTTTGCGGGAGCTTACGAGCAGTACTTC	CASSSKFAGAYEQYF
many	TRBV7-3	.	TRBJ2-2	TGTGCCAGCAGCTTAATGGGGAGCACCGGGGAGCTGTTTTTT	CASSLMGSTGELFF
.	TRBV19	.	TRBJ2-7	TGTGCCAGTAGTACCTCCGACGAGCAGTACTTC	CASSTSDEQYF
many	TRBV6-5	.	TRBJ1-1	TGTGCCAGCAGTTACCTGGGTGTTCAGTACACTGAAGCTTTCTTT	CASSYLGVQYTEAFF
.	TRBV24-1	.	TRBJ2-2	TGTGCCACCAGTGATTTTGTCTCCGGGGAGCTGTTTTTT	CATSDFVSGELFF
.	TRBV4-1	TRBD1	TRBJ2-7	TGCGCCAGCAGCCCCGTCTGGGACAGGGGGGACGAGCAGTACTTC	CASSPVWDRGDEQYF
many	TRBV6-6	.	TRBJ1-1	TGTGCCAGCACCCTAGTAAACACTGAAGCTTTCTTT	CASTLVNTEAFF